This T cell receptor (beta chain) stems from a study of metastatic and nonmetastatic thyroid tumors. Background on the study: Comparison of repertoires was carried out across blood and tumor or nodule tissue from malignant and benign thyroid patients.

CDR1 and CDR2 from the germline V gene are SGHAT and FQNNGV. Trimming pared 6 bases from V and 4 bases from J, leaving 19 bases between. The CDR3 is made up of 16 amino acids. No treatment of any kind had been given to any patient before thyroid surgery. TCRdb re-analyzed the PCR reads using MiXCR. Of 50,000 or so clones in the sample, 22% were seen once. The chain uses TRBV11-2 and TRBJ2-1, with a tentative D call TRBD1 (6 bases). The source of this sequence is a male donor with papillary thyroid cancer or a benign thyroid nodule (not recorded which). Some clones in this sample may be carry-over from other donors' samples. Material: blood. The CDR3 DNA sequence: TGTGCCAGCAGGAGACCTGGCAGGGGAAGTTACAATGAGCAGTTCTTC. Translated: CASRRPGRGSYNEQFF.